The table lists the clone carrying this T cell receptor beta chain with a count of one. As yet, its antigen is unknown. The PCR had 60 Vbeta and 13 Jbeta primers. Assay: immunoSEQ multiplex PCR; the TCRdb copy retains only in-frame clones and omits some. This table holds around 160,000 clones, around two thirds found once. These data originate in a study of cytomegalovirus exposure and HLA in healthy donors. Study-wide background: Researchers found that roughly 80% of almost 400 genotyped donors fell within the Caucasian-associated ancestry cluster.

Study-wide points: Upon later analysis, HLA-associated TCR beta chains proved more clonally expanded than other, equally common chains. While the bulk of TCR sequences proved rare, some public TCRs turned up in many donors. An analysis that was carried out later associated about 17,000 TCR beta sequences with HLA alleles at 0.05 false discovery rate.

The material sequenced was PBMCs. The receptor comes from a woman aged 18-29 years in good health and CMV-seronegative.

The CDR3 nucleotides read TGTGCCAGCAGTCTCTTCCGGGGGGGGCAAGATACGCAGTATTTT. Translation gives CASSLFRGGQDTQYF. The V gene is TRBV28, the J gene TRBJ2-3, with 8 bases fitting TRBD2. V shed 5 bases, J shed 5 bases, and the junction held 9 bases outside the gene matches. CDR1 MDHEN and CDR2 SYDVKM come from the germline V gene. CDR3 size: 15 residues. The variable domain in full, with the rest retrieved from reference TRBV28 and TRBJ2-3, is DVKVTQSSRYLVKRTGEKVFLECVQDMDHENMFWYRQDPGLGLRLIYFSYDVKMKEKGDIPEGYSVSREKKERFSLILESASTNQTSMYLCASSLFRGGQDTQYFGPGTRLTVL.